This entry lists 5 T cell receptor beta chains sequenced from one sample in a study of radiotherapy plus CTLA-4 blockade in lung cancer. This table comes from immunoSEQ multiplex PCR, and its TCRdb copy is limited to in-frame clones, with some not included. The data show 50,000 to 65,000 clones, approximately 82% seen once. This specimen consisted of peripheral blood, obtained from a patient treated with radiotherapy plus ipilimumab. Receptors originate from a human donor with non-small cell lung cancer whose response to radiotherapy plus ipilimumab could not be evaluated.

The rearrangement uses TRBV18 and TRBJ2-5; 7 bases match TRBD1. V lost 3 bases, J lost 2 bases, and 6 bases stayed unmatched. CDR3 size: 15 residues. The V gene's germline CDR1 is KGHSH and CDR2 LQKENI. The CDR3 coding sequence is TGTGCCAGCTCACCGCTACCGGGACAGCAAGAGACCCAGTACTTC. Its protein product is CASSPLPGQQETQYF.

The gene calls are TRBV20-1 and TRBJ1-1, with D possibly TRBD1 on 5 matching bases. This CDR3 comprises 11 residues. The germline CDR1 and CDR2 sequences are DFQATT and SNEGSKA (reference sequence). The CDR3 region is CRVGERTEAFF. The CDR3 DNA is TGCAGGGTAGGGGAAAGAACTGAAGCTTTCTTT.

V and J are TRBV16 and TRBJ1-5; D is unclear. Germline assignment: CDR1 KGHSY and CDR2 FQNENV. V gave up 0 bases and J gave up 0 bases, with 9 bases separating them. This CDR3 is 16 amino acids long. The CDR3 coding sequence is TGTGCCAGCAGCCAATCGGGCAGACATAGCAATCAGCCCCAGCATTTT. It is translated as CASSQSGRHSNQPQHF.

This chain uses TRBV18 with TRBJ2-7, with D perhaps TRBD1 (6 bases). V was pared by 0 bases and J by 4 bases, with 7 bases between. Per germline, CDR1 KGHSH and CDR2 LQKENI. This CDR3 comprises 13 residues. CDR3 region: CASSPPGAYEQYF. The CDR3, as DNA: TGTGCCAGCTCACCACCGGGGGCTTACGAGCAGTACTTC.

This clone was observed once. The rearrangement uses TRBV19 and TRBJ1-2; TRBD1 agrees at 11 bases. Germline V CDR1 and CDR2: LNHDA, SQIVND (reference sequence). The CDR3 totals 14 residues. The V and J ends lost 6 bases and 4 bases, in that order; junction bases with no gene match: 4. The CDR3 sequence: CASRGTGGSYGYTF. CDR3 DNA sequence: TGTGCCAGTAGGGGGACAGGGGGTTCCTATGGCTACACCTTC.